This section outlines one T cell receptor beta chain sequence together with its context. One end of the junction varies from germline; a read error may be responsible. The data were obtained in a study of control samples from healthy donors and cancer patients. TCRdb keeps only in-frame clones here, not all; method: immunoSEQ multiplex PCR. The repertoire has around 85,000 clones, about 89% of them found once; the top ten carry less than 8.5%. This CDR3 region has 16 residues. The germline V gene has CDR1 SNHLY and CDR2 FYNNEI. This chain links TRBV2 with TRBJ1-6; TRBD1 matches at 8 bases. The source material was blood. This TCR was recovered from a woman aged 60-70 years in good health. The CDR3 here is CASSFTGGWSNSPFHF. The CDR3 DNA is TGTGCCAGCAGTTTTACAGGGGGTTGGTCGAATTCACCCTTCCACTTT.